This T cell receptor (beta chain) was identified during a study of T cell responses to AZD1222 COVID-19 vaccine. In this sample, this clone turned up once. The antigen remains unidentified. The CDR3 consists of 13 residues. The V end was cut by 6 bases, the J end by 3 bases, with 11 bases between. Germline V lookup: CDR1 KGHSH, CDR2 LQKENI. This table comes from immunoSEQ multiplex PCR, and its TCRdb copy is limited to in-frame clones, with some not included. The sample lists 95,000 to 150,000 clones; more than 85% were seen once. Regarding the study as a whole: Along spike, vaccine-associated CD4 TCRs were found throughout, with dominance at 160-218 and 743-854.

The TCR originated in an adult who received the AZD1222 COVID-19 vaccine. Sample: peripheral blood, taken 28 days after the second AZD1222 dose. The V gene is TRBV18, the J gene TRBJ1-1, with a possible D match to TRBD1 (5 bases). CDR3 nucleotides: TGTGCCAGCTCGATGGGGGGTGACACTGAAGCTTTCTTT. It translates to CASSMGGDTEAFF.